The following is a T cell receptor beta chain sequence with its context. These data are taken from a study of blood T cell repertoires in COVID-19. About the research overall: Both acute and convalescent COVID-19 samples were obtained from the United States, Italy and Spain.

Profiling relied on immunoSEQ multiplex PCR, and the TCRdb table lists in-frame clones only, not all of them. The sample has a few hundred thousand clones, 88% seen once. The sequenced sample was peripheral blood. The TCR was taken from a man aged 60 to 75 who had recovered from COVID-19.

For the CDR3, the DNA is TGTGCCAGCAGCGGGACAGGGGAGAATCAGCCCCAGCATTTT. It encodes CASSGTGENQPQHF. The rearrangement links TRBV7-9 to TRBJ1-5, with 10 bases aligning to TRBD1. The CDR3 runs 14 residues. After removal of 5 bases from V and 4 bases from J, the junction contained 2 bases not matched to a gene. Germline V lookup: CDR1 SEHNR, CDR2 FQNEAQ (reference sequence).